Presented here are 9 T cell receptor beta chains from one specimen sequenced in a study of T cells after yellow fever vaccination. Via MiXCR, TCRdb re-called the 5' RACE reads, giving one row per CDR3 protein. Here the sample spans approximately 250,000 distinct CDR3 sequences, around 6.7% being singletons. The source material was CD4+ T cells sorted from PBMCs, sampled on the day of the yellow fever booster vaccination. The receptor source for this set is a man aged 30 to 45 who received the YFV17D yellow fever vaccine.

This clonotype was counted between two and nine times. J is TRBJ2-2 and V is TRBV5-1; no reliable D call. Trimming pared 0 bases from V and 0 bases from J, leaving 9 bases between. The V gene's germline CDR1 is SGHRS and CDR2 YFSETQ. This CDR3 region has 16 residues. This chain's CDR3 is CASSLGGITNTGELFF. The CDR3 DNA sequence: TGCGCCAGCAGCTTGGGTGGCATAACGAACACCGGGGAGCTGTTTTTT.

The J gene is TRBJ2-1, the V gene TRBV12-3 or TRBV12-4; D gene unclear. Trimming took 3 bases from V and 6 from J, leaving 12 bases between them. The CDR3 sequence is 14 residues long. CDR3 loop: CASSLASPRNEQFF. CDR3 sequence (DNA): TGTGCCAGCAGTTTGGCATCCCCCCGCAATGAGCAGTTCTTC.

The gene calls are TRBV20-1 and TRBJ2-7; perhaps TRBD2 as D (5 bases). CDR1 is DFQATT and CDR2 is SNEGSKA in the germline V gene (reference sequence). The length of the CDR3 is 11 residues. In DNA form, the CDR3 reads TGCAGAGCGACTAACTCCTACGAGCAGTACTTC. It translates to CRATNSYEQYF.

This clonotype was counted between two and nine times. The chain joins TRBV20-1 to TRBJ1-1; D gene uncertain. From germline, CDR1 is DFQATT and CDR2 SNEGSKA (reference sequence). V gave up 6 bases and J gave up 7 bases, with 15 bases separating them. The CDR3 runs to 12 residues. The CDR3 region is CSATDGRFEAFF. CDR3 DNA: TGCAGTGCAACGGACGGGCGCTTTGAAGCTTTCTTT.

This clonotype was seen only a few times. The chain uses TRBV5-4 and TRBJ2-1; 7 bases fit TRBD2. The CDR3 totals 15 residues. Germline trimming cut 4 bases from V and 7 bases from J; bases unmatched to any gene: 11. The germline V gene has CDR1 SGHNT and CDR2 YYREEE (reference sequence). The CDR3 bases are TGTGCCAGCAGCCTACTCCTAGCGGAGTCGAATGAGCAGTTCTTC. Amino acids: CASSLLLAESNEQFF. The full variable domain, its missing parts supplied by reference TRBV5-4 and TRBJ2-1, is ETGVTQSPTHLIKTRGQQVTLRCSSQSGHNTVSWYQQALGQGPQFIFQYYREEENGRGNFPPRFSGLQFPNYSSELNVNALELDDSALYLCASSLLLAESNEQFFGPGTRLTVL.

This clonotype has a count of ten or more. The gene calls are TRBV12-3 or TRBV12-4 and TRBJ2-5; 9 bases agree with TRBD2. Trimming at V came to 1 base and at J to 1 base, leaving 7 bases not matched to a gene. CDR3 length: 17 amino acids. The DNA of the CDR3 is TGTGCCAGCAGTTTAGGCTTGACTAGCGGTCCCCAAGAGACCCAGTACTTC. Protein product: CASSLGLTSGPQETQYF.

V is TRBV20-1 and J is TRBJ1-6; possible D gene TRBD1, 6 bases. The CDR3 is 14 amino acids. The germline V gene has CDR1 DFQATT and CDR2 SNEGSKA (reference sequence). DNA for the CDR3: TGCAGCACCCAGGGGATATCCTATAATTCACCCCTCCACTTT. The encoded protein is CSTQGISYNSPLHF.

This clonotype has ten or more counts. This CDR3 fails to terminate in the conserved phenylalanine or tryptophan, so it likely reflects a read error. Because the CDR3's place on the DNA is in doubt, the DNA is left out and the CDR3 is given as listed by TCRdb. Here the CDR3 reads CASSPTGGPLIL. This chain links TRBV28 with TRBJ2-7; the DNA was not used to check the table's D call, TRBD2. Germline V gene sequence: CDR1 MDHEN, CDR2 SYDVKM. The CDR3 totals 12 residues, both ends included.

This clonotype was found a few times. The chain is built from TRBV7-9 and TRBJ2-7; tentative D call: TRBD1 (7 bases). The CDR3 contains 14 residues. V lost 10 bases and J lost 2, with 18 bases in between. The germline V gene has CDR1 SEHNR and CDR2 FQNEAQ (reference sequence). As DNA, the CDR3 is TGTGCCACTAGAGAGGCAGGGGGGACCTACGAGCAGTACTTC. It is translated as CATREAGGTYEQYF.